This is a list of T cell receptor beta chains from one sample in a study of blood T cell repertoires in COVID-19. The assay was immunoSEQ multiplex PCR, and TCRdb's table has in-frame clones only and misses some. The sample lists 150,000 or so clones, about 90% seen once, with about 6.5% in the top ten. Source material: peripheral blood. Receptors originate from a man at least 80 years old with acute or convalescent COVID-19. Each CDR3 is given without its conserved first and last residue. Fields, in order: CDR3 protein, J gene, V gene, clone size. The listing skips clone size in some rows; elsewhere it reads once, few, many or a size class.

ASSSQPRGNEQF | TRBJ2-1 | TRBV6-5 | -
SVAGLAASYEQY | TRBJ2-7 | TRBV29-1 | few
AWSVHSGSYETQY | TRBJ2-5 | TRBV30 | -
ASSPTYGQAYEQY | TRBJ2-7 | TRBV23-1 | -
ASRIQGLSRAF | TRBJ1-1 | TRBV2 | once
ASSLEFGGSTDTQY | TRBJ2-3 | TRBV11-2 | -
ASSPSGSGANVLT | TRBJ2-6 | TRBV7-3 | -
ATTDRTNEKLF | TRBJ1-4 | TRBV19 | once
ASSYSPRTPDTQY | TRBJ2-3 | TRBV6-6 | -
ASSFGTVRYEQY | TRBJ2-7 | TRBV5-6 | -
RSGQGA | TRBJ1-2 | TRBV20-1 | -
ASSLSGGENSPLH | TRBJ1-6 | TRBV27 | -